Listed below are T cell receptor beta chains from one sample, sequenced in a study of blood T cell repertoires in COVID-19. Some clones are missing from TCRdb's copy, which holds only in-frame ones; the method was immunoSEQ multiplex PCR. The sample yields about 400,000 clones, around 90% seen once. The sample was peripheral blood. All receptors derive from a human donor in a cohort sampled during active COVID-19. Both conserved end residues are trimmed from each CDR3. The D gene is left open where the match is weak.

j_gene,v_gene,d_gene,CDR3aa
TRBJ2-2,TRBV9,-,ASSGIGGGLGELF
TRBJ1-1,TRBV7-9,TRBD1,ASSLALPGQGAEAF
TRBJ2-2,TRBV5-1,TRBD2,ASSLGLAGGGTGELF
TRBJ1-4,TRBV29-1,TRBD1,SVGTGNEKLF
TRBJ1-1,TRBV5-4,-,ASSWDTYTEAF
TRBJ2-5,TRBV7-9,TRBD1,ASSLLSGGDRDRQETQY
TRBJ2-2,TRBV10-3,TRBD2,AISETGGDTGELF
TRBJ2-5,TRBV4-1,TRBD2,ASSQDLGGRSKTQY
TRBJ2-1,TRBV19,TRBD2,ASSIRPGREGPYNEQF
TRBJ2-2,TRBV7-6,-,ASTNPPPGAGELF
TRBJ2-1,TRBV7-3,-,ASSLAPGEDEQF
TRBJ2-6,TRBV5-1,-,ASSFARDLSSGANVLT
TRBJ1-3,TRBV5-1,TRBD1,ASSLRQGSGNTIY
TRBJ2-3,TRBV7-9,-,ASSSPGQMLNTQY
TRBJ2-5,TRBV12-3/TRBV12-4,-,ASSGDNQETQY
TRBJ2-5,TRBV5-1,-,ASSPSGGETQY
TRBJ2-6,TRBV19,-,ASSITRSGANVLT
TRBJ2-1,TRBV20-1,-,SASGRGGNEQF
TRBJ1-5,TRBV19,-,ASSPRRGQSNQPQH
TRBJ1-5,TRBV6-6,-,ASREGGSNQPQH
TRBJ2-7,TRBV5-6,TRBD2,ASNPGLTLYEQY
TRBJ1-6,TRBV7-9,TRBD1,ASSWTGTSSYNSPLH
TRBJ2-7,TRBV3-1/TRBV3-2,TRBD1,ASTGTGGGEQY
TRBJ1-6,TRBV30,-,ARTGGTGNPNSPLH
TRBJ2-1,TRBV2,TRBD2,ASTLGLGTSGYEQF
TRBJ1-6,TRBV12-3/TRBV12-4,TRBD1,ASSWDSESPLH
TRBJ1-6,TRBV5-6,TRBD1,ASSHLWDRGKWGNSPLH
TRBJ2-7,TRBV6-5,-,ASRGPSSYEQY
TRBJ2-4,TRBV7-9,-,ASSLFEEGRNIQY
TRBJ2-1,TRBV28,-,ATQGSYNEQF
TRBJ1-2,TRBV18,-,ASSQTGTPDGYGYT
TRBJ2-3,TRBV5-1,-,ASSLAFPPRDTQY
TRBJ1-2,TRBV24-1,-,ATSGGKSGYT
TRBJ1-2,TRBV19,-,ASRLRGQGGVGDGYT
TRBJ1-1,TRBV7-8,-,ASSLGRGQNTEAF
TRBJ1-1,TRBV30,-,AWSGTSSEAF
TRBJ2-7,TRBV5-1,-,ASSLIMGGLDYEQY
TRBJ2-5,TRBV7-2,-,ASSLVRQETQY
TRBJ2-7,TRBV6-5,TRBD2,ASSYRAGVEQY
TRBJ1-2,TRBV29-1,-,SVDPSQTGRYGYT
TRBJ1-2,TRBV6-6,-,ASRRAPSDYGYT
TRBJ2-1,TRBV2,-,ASSEAGRQF
TRBJ1-2,TRBV6-5,-,ASSSTKAGYYGYT
TRBJ2-2,TRBV10-3,-,AISDYTGELF
TRBJ1-2,TRBV6-5,-,ASSLQGIIWGYT
TRBJ2-1,TRBV7-9,TRBD1,ASSLAGTGGNEQF
TRBJ2-1,TRBV7-3,TRBD2,ASSRLAGDNEQF
TRBJ2-5,TRBV7-7,TRBD2,ASSLGGLAETRETQY
TRBJ2-2,TRBV30,TRBD1,AWTMDRAGTGELF
TRBJ2-2,TRBV5-1,-,ASSLVGGTGELF
TRBJ1-5,TRBV5-1,-,ASSASGGNQPQH
TRBJ1-2,TRBV5-4,-,ASSATGNYGYT